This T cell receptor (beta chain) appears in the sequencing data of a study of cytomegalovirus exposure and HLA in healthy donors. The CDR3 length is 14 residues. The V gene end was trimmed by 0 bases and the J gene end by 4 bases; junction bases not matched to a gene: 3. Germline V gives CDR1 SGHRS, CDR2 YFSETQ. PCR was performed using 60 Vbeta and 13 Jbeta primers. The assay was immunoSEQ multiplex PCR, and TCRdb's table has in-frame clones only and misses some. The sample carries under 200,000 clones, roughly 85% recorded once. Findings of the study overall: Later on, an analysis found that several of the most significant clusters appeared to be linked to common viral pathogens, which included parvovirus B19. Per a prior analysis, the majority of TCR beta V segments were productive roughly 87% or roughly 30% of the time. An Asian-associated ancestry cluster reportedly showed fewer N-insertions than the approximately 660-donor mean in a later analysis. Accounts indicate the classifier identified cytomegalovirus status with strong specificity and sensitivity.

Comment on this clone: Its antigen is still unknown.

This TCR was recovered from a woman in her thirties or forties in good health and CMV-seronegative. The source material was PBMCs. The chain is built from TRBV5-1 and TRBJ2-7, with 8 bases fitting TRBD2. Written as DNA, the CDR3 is TGCGCCAGCAGCTTGGGGAGCGGGAGTTACGAGCAGTACTTC. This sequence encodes CASSLGSGSYEQYF.